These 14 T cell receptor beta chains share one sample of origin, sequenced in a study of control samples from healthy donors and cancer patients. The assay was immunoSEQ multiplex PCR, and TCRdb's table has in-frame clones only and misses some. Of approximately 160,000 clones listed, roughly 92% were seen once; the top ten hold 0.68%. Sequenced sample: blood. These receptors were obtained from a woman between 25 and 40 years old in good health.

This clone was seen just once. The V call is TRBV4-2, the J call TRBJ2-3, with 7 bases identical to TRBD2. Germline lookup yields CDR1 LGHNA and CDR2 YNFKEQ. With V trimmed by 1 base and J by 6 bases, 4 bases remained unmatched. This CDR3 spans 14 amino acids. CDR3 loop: CASSQGGRDDTQYF. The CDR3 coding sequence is TGTGCCAGCAGCCAAGGCGGGAGAGACGATACGCAGTATTTT.

The CDR3 DNA reads TGTGCCAGCAGCCGGACTACGGACCCCTACGAGCAGTACTTC. Translating it yields CASSRTTDPYEQYF. This chain joins TRBV7-9 and TRBJ2-7; TRBD2 might be the D (6 bases). This CDR3 contains 14 residues. Germline V lookup: CDR1 SEHNR, CDR2 FQNEAQ (reference sequence). Trimming left V 5 bases short and J 2 bases short, with 13 bases between.

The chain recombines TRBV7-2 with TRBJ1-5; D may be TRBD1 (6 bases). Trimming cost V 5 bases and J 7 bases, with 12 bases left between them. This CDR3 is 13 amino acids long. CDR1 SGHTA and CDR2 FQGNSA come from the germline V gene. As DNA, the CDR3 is TGTGCCAGCAGCGTAAGGGGGGACCAGCCCCAGCATTTT. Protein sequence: CASSVRGDQPQHF.

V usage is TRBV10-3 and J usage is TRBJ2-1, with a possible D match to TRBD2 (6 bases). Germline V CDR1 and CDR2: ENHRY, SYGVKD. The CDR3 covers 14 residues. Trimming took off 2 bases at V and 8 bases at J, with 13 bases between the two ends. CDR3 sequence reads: CAISERELRDEQFF. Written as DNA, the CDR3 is TGTGCCATCAGTGAGCGGGAGTTGAGGGATGAGCAGTTCTTC.

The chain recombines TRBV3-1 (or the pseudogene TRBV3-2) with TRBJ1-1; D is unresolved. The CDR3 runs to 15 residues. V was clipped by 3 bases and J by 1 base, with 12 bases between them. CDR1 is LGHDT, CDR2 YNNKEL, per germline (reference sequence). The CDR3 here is CASSQLAPTNTEAFF. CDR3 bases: TGTGCCAGCAGCCAGTTGGCCCCCACGAACACTGAAGCTTTCTTT.

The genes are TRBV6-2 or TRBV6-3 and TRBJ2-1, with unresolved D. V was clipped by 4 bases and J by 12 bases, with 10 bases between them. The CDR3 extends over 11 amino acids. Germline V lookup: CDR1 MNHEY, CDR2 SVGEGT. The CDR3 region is CASSLSSGQFF. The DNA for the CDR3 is TGTGCCAGCAGTTTGAGTTCCGGGCAGTTCTTC.

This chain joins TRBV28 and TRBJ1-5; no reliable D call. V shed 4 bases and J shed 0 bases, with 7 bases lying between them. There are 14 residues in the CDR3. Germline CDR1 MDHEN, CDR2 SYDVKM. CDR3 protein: CASSSGGSNQPQHF. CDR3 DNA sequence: TGTGCCAGCAGTTCCGGAGGTAGCAATCAGCCCCAGCATTTT.

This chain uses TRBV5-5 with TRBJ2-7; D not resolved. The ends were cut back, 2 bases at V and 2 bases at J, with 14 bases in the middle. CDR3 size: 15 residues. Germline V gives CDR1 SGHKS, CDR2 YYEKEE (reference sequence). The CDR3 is CASSFEVSSTYEQYF. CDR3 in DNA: TGTGCCAGCAGCTTCGAGGTCTCCTCAACCTACGAGCAGTACTTC.

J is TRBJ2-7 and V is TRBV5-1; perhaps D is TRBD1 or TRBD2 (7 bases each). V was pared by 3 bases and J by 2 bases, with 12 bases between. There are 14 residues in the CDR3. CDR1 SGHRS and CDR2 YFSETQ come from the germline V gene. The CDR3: CASSYQGGTYEQYF. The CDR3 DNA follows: TGCGCCAGCAGCTACCAGGGGGGGACCTACGAGCAGTACTTC. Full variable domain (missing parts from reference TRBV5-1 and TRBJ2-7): KAGVTQTPRYLIKTRGQQVTLSCSPISGHRSVSWYQQTPGQGLQFLFEYFSETQRNKGNFPGRFSGRQFSNSRSEMNVSTLELGDSALYLCASSYQGGTYEQYFGPGTRLTVT.

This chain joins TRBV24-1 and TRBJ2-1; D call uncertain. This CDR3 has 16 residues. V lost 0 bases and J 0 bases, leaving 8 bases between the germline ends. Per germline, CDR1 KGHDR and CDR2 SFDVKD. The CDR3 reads CATSDLLTSSYNEQFF. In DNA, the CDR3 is TGTGCCACCAGTGATTTGCTCACCTCCTCCTACAATGAGCAGTTCTTC.

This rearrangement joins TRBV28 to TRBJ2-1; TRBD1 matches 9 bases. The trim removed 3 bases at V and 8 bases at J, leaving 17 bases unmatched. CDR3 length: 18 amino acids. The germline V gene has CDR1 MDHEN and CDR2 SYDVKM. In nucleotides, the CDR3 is TGTGCCAGCAGTTTCCGGACAGGGGCCCGATACTCTCCGCATGAGCAGTTCTTC. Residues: CASSFRTGARYSPHEQFF. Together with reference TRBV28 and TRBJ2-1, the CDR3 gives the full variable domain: DVKVTQSSRYLVKRTGEKVFLECVQDMDHENMFWYRQDPGLGLRLIYFSYDVKMKEKGDIPEGYSVSREKKERFSLILESASTNQTSMYLCASSFRTGARYSPHEQFFGPGTRLTVL.

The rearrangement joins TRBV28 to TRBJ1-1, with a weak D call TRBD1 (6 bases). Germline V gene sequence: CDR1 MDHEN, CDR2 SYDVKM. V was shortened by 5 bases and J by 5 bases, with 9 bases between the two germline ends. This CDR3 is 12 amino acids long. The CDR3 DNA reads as TGTGCCAGCAGTGACAGGCAAACTGAAGCTTTCTTT. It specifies CASSDRQTEAFF.

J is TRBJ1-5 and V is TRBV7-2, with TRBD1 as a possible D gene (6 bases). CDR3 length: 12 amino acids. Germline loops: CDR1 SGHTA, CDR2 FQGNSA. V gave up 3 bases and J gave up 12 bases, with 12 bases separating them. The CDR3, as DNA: TGTGCCAGCAGCTTTTTTGGGGGGCTCCAGCATTTT. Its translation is CASSFFGGLQHF.

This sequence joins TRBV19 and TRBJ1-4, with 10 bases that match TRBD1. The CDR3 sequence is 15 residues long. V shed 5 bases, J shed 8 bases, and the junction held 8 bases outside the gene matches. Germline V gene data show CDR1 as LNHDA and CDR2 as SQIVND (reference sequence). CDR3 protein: CASSSAGQGNEKLFF. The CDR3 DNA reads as TGTGCCAGTAGTTCCGCGGGACAGGGGAACGAAAAACTGTTTTTT. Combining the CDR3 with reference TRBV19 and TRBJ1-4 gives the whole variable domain DGGITQSPKYLFRKEGQNVTLSCEQNLNHDAMYWYRQDPGQGLRLIYYSQIVNDFQKGDIAEGYSVSREKKESFPLTVTSAQKNPTAFYLCASSSAGQGNEKLFFGSGTQLSVL.